The sequence of this TCR beta chain was determined in a study of shared clonotypes between healthy human individuals. CDR1 and CDR2 from the germline V gene are SGHDT and YYEEEE. Trimming took 0 bases from V and 1 from J, leaving 4 bases between them. This CDR3 is 13 amino acids long. Researchers ran the assay at a deep level. Several immunoSEQ plates held equal portions of the genomic DNA taken from each subset. Clones were sequenced by immunoSEQ multiplex PCR, and TCRdb holds only the in-frame ones, with some missing. The sample includes about 320,000 clones, about nine tenths of them seen just once. Study results and limitations: Generation probabilities were higher for clonotypes shared across all four sorted-subset donors than for unshared ones.

A word on this clone: Its antigen is unknown. Other DNA sequences in the sample encode the same CDR3.

The sequencing sample was made of memory CD8+ T cells sorted from blood. As for subset: CD45RO+ cells pooled with CCR7-negative TemRA cells. This chain joins TRBV5-6 and TRBJ1-1, with D unresolved. The clonotype comes from a man between 18 and 29 years old in good health. The CDR3 reads CASSLGPNTEAFF. CDR3 nucleotide sequence: TGTGCCAGCAGCTTGGGCCCGAACACTGAAGCTTTCTTT. The whole variable domain, remainder taken from reference TRBV5-6 and TRBJ1-1, is DAGVTQSPTHLIKTRGQQVTLRCSPKSGHDTVSWYQQALGQGPQFIFQYYEEEERQRGNFPDRFSGHQFPNYSSELNVNALLLGDSALYLCASSLGPNTEAFFGQGTRLTVV.